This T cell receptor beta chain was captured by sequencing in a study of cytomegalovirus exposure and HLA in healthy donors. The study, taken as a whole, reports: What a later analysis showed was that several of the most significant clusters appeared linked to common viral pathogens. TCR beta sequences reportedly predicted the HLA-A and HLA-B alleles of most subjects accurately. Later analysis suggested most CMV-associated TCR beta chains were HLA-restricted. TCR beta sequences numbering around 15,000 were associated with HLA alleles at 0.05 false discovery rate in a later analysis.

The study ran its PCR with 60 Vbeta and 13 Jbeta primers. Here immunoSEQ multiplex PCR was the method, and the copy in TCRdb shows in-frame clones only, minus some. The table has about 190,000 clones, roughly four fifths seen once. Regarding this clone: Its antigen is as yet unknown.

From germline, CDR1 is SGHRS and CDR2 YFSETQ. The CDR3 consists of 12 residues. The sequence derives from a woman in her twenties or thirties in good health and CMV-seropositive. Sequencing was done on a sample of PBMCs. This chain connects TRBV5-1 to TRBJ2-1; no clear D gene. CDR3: CAPSPLYNEQFF. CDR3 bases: TGCGCTCCCTCCCCCTTATACAATGAGCAGTTCTTC.